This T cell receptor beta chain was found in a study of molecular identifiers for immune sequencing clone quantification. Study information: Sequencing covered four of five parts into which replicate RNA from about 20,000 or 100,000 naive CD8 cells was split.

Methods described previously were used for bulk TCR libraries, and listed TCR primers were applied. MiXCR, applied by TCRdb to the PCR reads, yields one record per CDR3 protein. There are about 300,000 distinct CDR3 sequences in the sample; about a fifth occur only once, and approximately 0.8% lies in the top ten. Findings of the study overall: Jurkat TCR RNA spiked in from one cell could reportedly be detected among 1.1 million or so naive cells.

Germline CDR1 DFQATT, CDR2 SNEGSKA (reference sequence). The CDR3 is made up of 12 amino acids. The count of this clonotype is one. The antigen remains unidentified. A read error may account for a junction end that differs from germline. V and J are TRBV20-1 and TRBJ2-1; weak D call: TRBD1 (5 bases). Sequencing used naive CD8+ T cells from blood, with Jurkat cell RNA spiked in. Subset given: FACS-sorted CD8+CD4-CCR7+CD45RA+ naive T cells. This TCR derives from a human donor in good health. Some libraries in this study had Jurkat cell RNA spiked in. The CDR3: CGARQNYNEQFF. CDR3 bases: TGCGGTGCTAGACAGAACTACAATGAGCAGTTCTTC.